The sequence of this TCR beta chain was determined in a study of control samples from healthy donors and cancer patients (TCRdb year 2020). Library prep was done by the immunoSEQ multiplex PCR assay. This is the immuneACCESS table as TCRdb keeps it, with only in-frame sequences that have V and J called. A part of the clones is gone; compared with another copy, unresolved V genes explain less than half, and the rest is unexplained. For this sample there are more than 25,000 clones; nearly 90% appear just once. The biggest ten clones account for about 3.6% of the sample. Counted from cysteine to phenylalanine, this CDR3 has 16 amino acids. Only CDR3 DNA is held: 48 bases, read in frame from base 1. V and J are truncated by 8 bases and 0 bases respectively, leaving an intervening sequence of 18 bases. Taken from the germline V gene (reference sequence), the CDR1 and CDR2 loops are LNHDA and SQIVND. As regards this clone: The antigen it recognizes is unknown. No quality values exist for individual bases; no much larger clone is one base distant.

The chain was built from TRBV19 and TRBJ2-3, and possibly TRBD1, on 5 matching bases. The receptor was derived from a female donor with melanoma. Sequences were obtained from formalin-fixed, paraffin-embedded tissue. The DNA sequence follows: TGTGCCAGTGGGGCACTCGCATACACTAGCACAGATACGCAGTATTTT. Its protein reads: CASGALAYTSTDTQYF.